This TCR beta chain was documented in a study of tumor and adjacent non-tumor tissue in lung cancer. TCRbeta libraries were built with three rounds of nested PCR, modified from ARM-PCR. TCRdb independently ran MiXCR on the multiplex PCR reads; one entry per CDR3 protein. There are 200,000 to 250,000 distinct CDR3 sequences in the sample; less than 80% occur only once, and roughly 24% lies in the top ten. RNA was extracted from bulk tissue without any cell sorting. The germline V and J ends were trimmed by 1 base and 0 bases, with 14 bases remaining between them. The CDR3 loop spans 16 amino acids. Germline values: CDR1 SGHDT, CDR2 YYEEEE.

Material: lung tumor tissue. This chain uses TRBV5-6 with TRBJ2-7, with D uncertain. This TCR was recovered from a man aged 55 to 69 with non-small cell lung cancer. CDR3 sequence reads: CASSLPGLMSSYEQYF. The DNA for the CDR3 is TGTGCCAGCAGCTTGCCAGGCCTCATGAGCTCCTACGAGCAGTACTTC.